This T cell receptor (beta chain) came from a study of PD-L1 blockade in urothelial cancer. At the level of the study: Blood was subjected to analysis at 3 weeks (second dose) and 6 weeks following treatment start.

Assay used: immunoSEQ multiplex PCR; TCRdb lists only in-frame clones, some missing. In the table there are about 51,000 clones, approximately 90% of which are singletons. The time point was: peripheral blood 6 weeks after treatment start. CDR1 is ENHRY, CDR2 SYGVKD, per germline. This CDR3 region has 15 residues. V dropped 5 bases and J dropped 4; count of bases not matched to a gene: 7. J is TRBJ1-2 and V is TRBV10-3; 10 nucleotides align to TRBD1. The sample in question was PBMCs, obtained around atezolizumab (anti-PD-L1) treatment. The clonotype was recovered from a man in his 60s with urothelial cancer. Here the CDR3 reads CAISTDRGLGYGYTF. CDR3 nucleotides: TGTGCCATCAGTACCGACAGGGGGCTAGGCTATGGCTACACCTTC.